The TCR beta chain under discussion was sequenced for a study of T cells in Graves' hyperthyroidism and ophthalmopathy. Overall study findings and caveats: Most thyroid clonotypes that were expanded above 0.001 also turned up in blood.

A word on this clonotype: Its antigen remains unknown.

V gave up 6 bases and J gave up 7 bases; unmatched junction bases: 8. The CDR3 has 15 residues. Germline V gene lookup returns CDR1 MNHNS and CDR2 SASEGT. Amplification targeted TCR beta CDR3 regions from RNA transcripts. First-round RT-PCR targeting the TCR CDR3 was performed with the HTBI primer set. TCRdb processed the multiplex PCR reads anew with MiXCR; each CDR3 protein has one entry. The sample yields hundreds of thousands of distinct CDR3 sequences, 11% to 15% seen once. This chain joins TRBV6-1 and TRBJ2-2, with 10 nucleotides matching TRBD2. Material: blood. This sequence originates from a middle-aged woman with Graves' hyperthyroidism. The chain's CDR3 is CASSREREGSGELFF. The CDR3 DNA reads TGTGCCAGCAGCCGAGAGCGGGAGGGGAGCGGGGAGCTGTTTTTT.